The TCR beta chain described here comes from a study of shared clonotypes between healthy human individuals. Study outcomes and limitations: Naive subsets tended to show greater estimated richness than memory subsets.

The table came from immunoSEQ multiplex PCR; TCRdb's copy has only in-frame clones and leaves some out. The sample carries about 2.3 million clones, over 85% recorded once. The CDR3 extends over 15 amino acids. Germline assignment: CDR1 SGHTS and CDR2 YDEGEE. V trimming: 2 bases; J trimming: 6 bases; junction bases outside the gene matches: 6. As to this clone: Its specificity is unknown.

Sequencing was performed on naive CD4+ T cells from PBMCs. Indicated subset: CD45RA+ positively selected. The chain recombines TRBV5-8 with TRBJ2-1; 9 bases are a match to TRBD2. This receptor was obtained from a man aged 18-30 years in good health. Some clones in this sample may be carry-over from other donors' samples. DNA for the CDR3: TGTGCCAGCAGCTTTCGCGGGAGGGCCTTCAATGAGCAGTTCTTC. Encoded protein: CASSFRGRAFNEQFF.